Each of the 32 T cell receptor beta chains below was sequenced from the same sample in a study of OX40 agonist ivuxolimab in advanced cancers. Sequencing used immunoSEQ multiplex PCR; TCRdb keeps in-frame clones, though not all of them. The sample records some 87,000 clones, approximately 90% being singletons. Here the sequenced sample was CD4+ or CD8+ T cells sorted from blood, taken in a trial of the OX40 agonist ivuxolimab. The receptors come from an adult with an advanced solid tumor such as melanoma, head and neck, liver or kidney cancer.

The chain joins TRBV2 to TRBJ2-5, with D maybe TRBD2 (6 bases). This CDR3 region has 16 residues. Trimming pared 5 bases from V and 4 bases from J, leaving 20 bases between. From germline, CDR1 is SNHLY and CDR2 FYNNEI. The CDR3 sequence is CASSFPLLAGAETQYF. The CDR3 nucleotides read TGTGCCAGCAGTTTCCCCCTACTAGCCGGGGCAGAGACCCAGTACTTC.

The chain combines TRBV2 with TRBJ2-1, with TRBD1 matching 9 bases. The CDR3 length is 14 residues. The ends lost 5 bases at V and 2 bases at J; junction bases unmatched: 1. Looked up from germline, CDR1 is SNHLY and CDR2 is FYNNEI. CDR3 DNA sequence: TGTGCCAGCAGTAGGACAGGGGCCTACAATGAGCAGTTCTTC. Its protein is CASSRTGAYNEQFF.

The rearrangement joins TRBV19 to TRBJ1-1; D gene ambiguous. V lost 2 bases and J lost 4, with 8 bases in between. The CDR3 is 13 amino acids. Per germline, CDR1 LNHDA and CDR2 SQIVND (reference sequence). The CDR3 here is CASSISPATEAFF. DNA of the CDR3: TGTGCCAGTAGTATATCCCCAGCCACTGAAGCTTTCTTT.

The V gene is TRBV2, the J gene TRBJ2-3; 9 bases are a match to TRBD2. Unmatched junction bases numbered 6, after V lost 0 bases and J lost 8 bases. This CDR3 region has 15 residues. The germline V gene encodes CDR1 SNHLY and CDR2 FYNNEI. For the CDR3, the DNA is TGTGCCAGCAGTGAAGCGCGGACTAGCGCTGCTACGCAGTATTTT. This sequence encodes CASSEARTSAATQYF.

The chain recombines TRBV18 with TRBJ1-1; perhaps TRBD1 as D (5 bases). This CDR3 contains 17 residues. Germline assignment: CDR1 KGHSH and CDR2 LQKENI. V lost 4 bases and J 0 bases, leaving 18 bases between the germline ends. CDR3 in amino acids: CASSLSTGASMNTEAFF. Written as DNA, the CDR3 is TGTGCCAGCTCACTGAGCACCGGGGCGTCCATGAACACTGAAGCTTTCTTT.

The rearrangement links TRBV7-2 to TRBJ1-5, with 7 bases identical to TRBD1. V shed 1 base, J shed 0 bases, and the junction held 3 bases outside the gene matches. Germline loops: CDR1 SGHTA, CDR2 FQGNSA. This CDR3 is built from 16 residues. CDR3 residues: CASSLDRGGSNQPQHF. The CDR3 DNA sequence: TGTGCCAGCAGCTTAGACAGGGGCGGTAGCAATCAGCCCCAGCATTTT.

In DNA form, the CDR3 reads TGCGCCAGCAGCTTGTTGGAGGACAGTTATAATTCACCCCTCCACTTT. Translating gives CASSLLEDSYNSPLHF. This chain joins TRBV5-1 and TRBJ1-6; D possibly corresponds to TRBD1 (6 bases). Germline CDR1 reads SGHRS; CDR2 reads YFSETQ. V was trimmed by 1 base and J by 4 bases, leaving 12 bases between them. The CDR3 has 16 amino acids.

The CDR3 bases are TGTGCCAGCAGCTTGGCCGTGTCAGGGAACTATGGCTACACCTTC. Protein sequence: CASSLAVSGNYGYTF. V is TRBV5-5 and J is TRBJ1-2; maybe TRBD1 (5 bases). Per the germline V gene, CDR1 is SGHKS and CDR2 is YYEKEE (reference sequence). Trimming shortened V by 0 bases and J by 2 bases, and 11 bases separated the two germline ends. This CDR3 spans 15 amino acids.

The chain joins TRBV30 to TRBJ2-3; D gene ambiguous. Looked up from germline, CDR1 is GTSNPN and CDR2 is SVGIG (reference sequence). This CDR3 is built from 11 residues. Trimming stripped 1 base from V and 6 bases from J, with 5 bases between. CDR3 region: CAWSGRDTQYF. DNA for the CDR3: TGTGCCTGGAGTGGACGGGATACGCAGTATTTT.

The gene calls are TRBV19 and TRBJ2-7; D may match TRBD1 or TRBD2 (6 bases each). V lost 7 bases, J lost 1 base, and 20 bases lay in between. The CDR3 covers 16 residues. Germline loops: CDR1 LNHDA, CDR2 SQIVND (reference sequence). CDR3 protein: CASTSSGAGSSYEQYF. The CDR3 coding sequence is TGTGCCAGTACCTCCTCGGGGGCCGGGAGTTCCTACGAGCAGTACTTC.

J is TRBJ1-5 and V is TRBV19; D remains unclear. From germline, CDR1 is LNHDA and CDR2 SQIVND (reference sequence). The CDR3 has 13 amino acids. V dropped 7 bases and J dropped 5 bases, with 12 bases sitting between them. This chain's CDR3 is CASKGREYQPQHF. Written as DNA, the CDR3 is TGTGCCAGTAAAGGGAGGGAATATCAGCCCCAGCATTTT.

The chain couples TRBV2 to TRBJ2-7; D is ambiguous. V was cut by 5 bases and J by 0 bases, with 8 bases left in between. The germline gives CDR1 SNHLY, CDR2 FYNNEI. The CDR3 is 13 amino acids. CDR3 nucleotides: TGTGCCAGCAGTCTAGGATACTCCTACGAGCAGTACTTC. Translated, it gives CASSLGYSYEQYF.

This sequence joins TRBV18 and TRBJ1-4; D ambiguous. The germline V gene has CDR1 KGHSH and CDR2 LQKENI. This CDR3 has 13 amino acids. V lost 5 bases, J lost 6 bases, and 10 bases lay in between. The CDR3 spells CASSGSIDEKLFF. The CDR3 DNA follows: TGTGCCAGCTCAGGATCCATTGATGAAAAACTGTTTTTT. The whole variable domain, remainder taken from reference TRBV18 and TRBJ1-4, is NAGVMQNPRHLVRRRGQEARLRCSPMKGHSHVYWYRQLPEEGLKFMVYLQKENIIDESGMPKERFSAEFPKEGPSILRIQQVVRGDSAAYFCASSGSIDEKLFFGSGTQLSVL.

This sequence joins TRBV7-2 and TRBJ2-7, with 7 positions matching TRBD1. The germline CDR1 and CDR2 sequences are SGHTA and FQGNSA. The CDR3 has 16 amino acids. The trim removed 0 bases at V and 2 bases at J, leaving 7 bases unmatched. DNA of the CDR3: TGTGCCAGCAGCTTAGCCTTGTCGACAGGGACCTACGAGCAGTACTTC. Amino acid sequence: CASSLALSTGTYEQYF.

The chain carries TRBV28 and TRBJ1-2; D remains unclear. Germline lookup yields CDR1 MDHEN and CDR2 SYDVKM. Trimming took 7 bases from V and 4 from J, leaving 10 bases between them. This CDR3 has 12 amino acids. This CDR3 reads CASNPVGYGYTF. In DNA form, the CDR3 reads TGTGCCAGCAACCCGGTGGGCTATGGCTACACCTTC.

The chain employs TRBV29-1 and TRBJ2-3; D is possibly TRBD1 (5 bases). Trimming left V 3 bases short and J 2 bases short, with 12 bases between. This CDR3 is built from 14 residues. Germline V gene lookup returns CDR1 SQVTM and CDR2 ANQGSEA. CDR3 region: CSVEHRPSTDTQYF. The CDR3 region has the DNA TGCAGCGTTGAGCACAGGCCGTCCACAGATACGCAGTATTTT.

The rearrangement links TRBV19 to TRBJ1-5; unclear D gene. CDR3 length: 14 amino acids. Per the germline V gene, CDR1 is LNHDA and CDR2 is SQIVND (reference sequence). Trimming left V 7 bases short and J 7 bases short, with 17 bases between. The CDR3 DNA reads TGTGCCAGTAAGGAGCCGGGGTTCCTACAGCCCCAGCATTTT. It codes for CASKEPGFLQPQHF.

The chain is built from TRBV19 and TRBJ2-3; TRBD1 matches 7 bases. The ends lost 6 bases at V and 4 bases at J; junction bases unmatched: 10. The CDR3 loop spans 15 amino acids. Germline CDR1 is LNHDA and CDR2 is SQIVND (reference sequence). This CDR3 is CASRTGQIGADTQYF. Here the CDR3 DNA reads TGTGCCAGTAGAACGGGACAGATAGGAGCAGATACGCAGTATTTT.

The rearrangement links TRBV6-1 to TRBJ1-5, with D perhaps matching TRBD1 (5 bases). The V gene's germline CDR1 is MNHNS and CDR2 SASEGT. The V gene lost 2 bases and the J gene lost 7 bases, with 18 bases spanning the gap. The CDR3 extends over 16 amino acids. CDR3 residues: CASSEMGQGWGQPQHF. Written as DNA, the CDR3 is TGTGCCAGCAGTGAAATGGGTCAGGGTTGGGGCCAGCCCCAGCATTTT.

A note on this clone: One junction end does not reproduce the germline sequence, and a read error may be involved. This chain joins TRBV5-4 and TRBJ1-2; the D is unclear. CDR1 SGHNT and CDR2 YYREEE come from the germline V gene (reference sequence). The CDR3 covers 16 residues. Here the CDR3 reads CASSSWPLRSDYDYTF. Here the CDR3 DNA reads TGTGCCAGCAGCTCTTGGCCCCTTCGTTCAGACTATGACTACACCTTC.

This clone appeared a single time. This rearrangement joins TRBV19 to TRBJ2-3; 7 bases line up with TRBD1. V lost 5 bases and J lost 0; bases outside the gene matches: 8. The CDR3 has 16 amino acids. In germline, CDR1 is LNHDA, CDR2 SQIVND (reference sequence). The CDR3 here is CASSPQTGLSTDTQYF. CDR3 bases: TGTGCCAGTAGTCCCCAGACAGGGCTGAGCACAGATACGCAGTATTTT.

This clone was observed once. The CDR3 loop is CASSGLAGYNEQFF. The CDR3 DNA reads TGTGCCAGCAGCGGACTAGCGGGATACAATGAGCAGTTCTTC. The rearrangement links TRBV11-2 to TRBJ2-1; 12 nucleotides match TRBD2. V dropped 5 bases and J dropped 4; count of bases not matched to a gene: 0. The CDR3 extends over 14 amino acids. Germline V gene lookup returns CDR1 SGHAT and CDR2 FQNNGV.

The gene calls are TRBV7-2 and TRBJ1-1, with D possibly being TRBD1 (5 bases). Germline CDR1 and CDR2: SGHTA and FQGNSA. This CDR3 contains 15 residues. Trimming stripped 1 base from V and 4 bases from J, with 13 bases between. The DNA for the CDR3 is TGTGCCAGCAGCTTAGAAGGGACTGAGGTCACTGAAGCTTTCTTT. Translated: CASSLEGTEVTEAFF.

The chain is built from TRBV7-3 and TRBJ2-1; the D gene is possibly TRBD1 (8 bases). V was clipped by 4 bases and J by 8 bases, with 15 bases between them. This CDR3 has 14 amino acids. CDR1 is SGHTA, CDR2 FQGTGA, per germline. CDR3 sequence reads: CASSSDREGDEQFF. DNA of the CDR3: TGTGCCAGCAGCTCGGACAGGGAGGGCGATGAGCAGTTCTTC.

This chain joins TRBV27 and TRBJ1-3; no clear D. The germline gives CDR1 MNHEY, CDR2 SMNVEV (reference sequence). The germline V and J ends were trimmed by 6 bases and 0 bases, with 12 bases remaining between them. The CDR3 has 15 amino acids. This CDR3 is CASSPDSGSGNTIYF. Here the CDR3 DNA reads TGTGCCAGCAGCCCCGATTCGGGCTCTGGAAACACCATATATTTT.

The chain couples TRBV25-1 to TRBJ2-5, with TRBD1 matching 11 bases. The germline V gene encodes CDR1 MGHDK and CDR2 SYGVNS. The trim removed 5 bases at V and 5 bases at J, leaving 16 bases unmatched. This CDR3 is 18 amino acids long. The DNA of the CDR3 is TGTGCCAGCAGTCCACGCTATGGGACAGGGGGAGTAGAGGAGACCCAGTACTTC. Translation gives CASSPRYGTGGVEETQYF.

This chain uses TRBV25-1 with TRBJ2-3, with D perhaps TRBD1 or TRBD2 (5 bases each). V lost 3 bases and J 0 bases, leaving 10 bases between the germline ends. The CDR3 contains 15 residues. The germline V gene has CDR1 MGHDK and CDR2 SYGVNS. CDR3 residues: CASSDYGGSTDTQYF. CDR3 nucleotide sequence: TGTGCCAGCAGTGATTATGGGGGTAGCACAGATACGCAGTATTTT.

This clone is a singleton in its sample. The genes are TRBV5-6 and TRBJ2-1, with TRBD2 identical over 12 bases. CDR3 size: 13 residues. After removal of 4 bases from V and 16 bases from J, the junction contained 9 bases not matched to a gene. Germline lookup yields CDR1 SGHDT and CDR2 YYEEEE. CDR3 protein: CASSRLAGDPGFF. The CDR3 DNA reads as TGTGCCAGCAGCCGACTAGCGGGGGATCCAGGCTTCTTC. The whole variable domain, filled in from reference TRBV5-6 and TRBJ2-1, reads DAGVTQSPTHLIKTRGQQVTLRCSPKSGHDTVSWYQQALGQGPQFIFQYYEEEERQRGNFPDRFSGHQFPNYSSELNVNALLLGDSALYLCASSRLAGDPGFFGPGTRLTVL.

This clone is a singleton in its sample. J is TRBJ2-3 and V is TRBV6-5; D tentatively reads TRBD1 or TRBD2 (6 bases each). CDR1 is MNHEY and CDR2 is SVGAGI in the germline V gene. This CDR3 comprises 15 residues. Trimming removed 3 bases at V and 4 bases at J, with 14 bases between. CDR3 sequence reads: CASSYQGRGADTQYF. The CDR3 DNA follows: TGTGCCAGCAGTTATCAGGGTAGGGGGGCAGATACGCAGTATTTT.

The chain combines TRBV5-8 with TRBJ1-6; D perhaps matches TRBD1 (5 bases). This CDR3 region has 15 residues. CDR1 SGHTS and CDR2 YDEGEE come from the germline V gene. The V gene lost 6 bases and the J gene lost 7 bases, with 17 bases spanning the gap. The CDR3 protein is CASKASGGRNSPLHF. The CDR3 coding sequence is TGTGCCAGCAAAGCTTCCGGGGGAAGGAATTCACCCCTCCACTTT.

V usage is TRBV6-6 and J usage is TRBJ2-7, with a weak D call TRBD1 (6 bases). Germline values: CDR1 MNHNY, CDR2 SVGAGI (reference sequence). The length of the CDR3 is 13 residues. V lost 0 bases, J lost 5 bases, and 8 bases lay in between. CDR3 amino acids: CASSYSGQDEQYF. DNA of the CDR3: TGTGCCAGCAGTTACTCGGGACAAGACGAGCAGTACTTC.

The J gene is TRBJ1-4, the V gene TRBV2; D is possibly TRBD1 (5 bases). CDR1 and CDR2 from the germline V gene are SNHLY and FYNNEI. Trimming removed 5 bases at V and 13 bases at J, with 14 bases between. The CDR3 consists of 12 residues. The CDR3 nucleotides read TGTGCCAGCAGTTATGACCGGGACTTACTGTTTTTT. Translating gives CASSYDRDLLFF.